The 29 T cell receptor beta chains given below trace back to one sample, sequenced in a study of shared clonotypes between healthy human individuals. Positively selected for CCR7, the CD45RO-negative cells used as naive CD8 cells excluded terminally differentiated effector memory CD45RA+ cells. The data were produced by immunoSEQ multiplex PCR, yet TCRdb's version contains in-frame clones alone and is incomplete. The sample comprises more than 600,000 clones, just over 90% of which are singletons, and approximately 25% rests with the top ten. Sequenced input: naive CD8+ T cells sorted from blood. All receptors derive from a man aged 25 to 40 in good health.

V usage is TRBV19 and J usage is TRBJ2-1; D remains ambiguous. V was shortened by 3 bases and J by 0 bases, with 15 bases between the two germline ends. Looked up from germline, CDR1 is LNHDA and CDR2 is SQIVND (reference sequence). The CDR3 has 17 residues. CDR3 protein: CASSIGSGRSSYNEQFF. The DNA for the CDR3 is TGTGCCAGTAGTATTGGATCCGGCCGGAGCTCCTACAATGAGCAGTTCTTC.

This clone has just one count. CDR3 coding DNA: TGTGCCAGCAGCTCAGAAGGAGGGAAGGACTACGAGCAGTACTTC. This translates into CASSSEGGKDYEQYF. The rearrangement joins TRBV4-2 to TRBJ2-7; TRBD2 is a possible D gene (6 bases). Germline CDR1 reads LGHNA; CDR2 reads YNFKEQ. V lost 5 bases and J 3 bases, leaving 17 bases between the germline ends. The CDR3 has 15 amino acids.

The J gene is TRBJ2-1, the V gene TRBV27; 8 bases map to TRBD2. Germline CDR1 and CDR2: MNHEY and SMNVEV (reference sequence). The CDR3 is 16 amino acids. V was clipped by 2 bases and J by 8 bases; unmatched bases: 11. The CDR3, as DNA: TGTGCCAGCAGTTTAAGCGGGAGTTCGGCTGTCGATGAGCAGTTCTTC. Translated: CASSLSGSSAVDEQFF.

This sequence joins TRBV4-1 and TRBJ2-1, with TRBD1 as a possible D gene (6 bases). This CDR3 comprises 18 residues. Trimming cost V 4 bases and J 2 bases, with 21 bases left between them. Per the germline V gene, CDR1 is MGHRA and CDR2 is YSYEKL. CDR3 in amino acids: CASSPHPTGTSTYNEQFF. CDR3 sequence (DNA): TGCGCCAGCAGCCCACACCCTACCGGGACAAGTACCTACAATGAGCAGTTCTTC.

J is TRBJ1-1 and V is TRBV4-1; no reliable D call. CDR1 MGHRA and CDR2 YSYEKL come from the germline V gene. With 0 bases removed from V and 8 bases from J, the gap between germline ends came to 10 bases. There are 13 residues in the CDR3. The CDR3 sequence: CASSQDVGIEAFF. CDR3 nucleotides: TGCGCCAGCAGCCAAGATGTAGGGATAGAAGCTTTCTTT.

This clone was picked up one time. CDR3 bases: TGTGCCAGCAGCTTAGGGCAGGGGAACTCCTACGAGCAGTACTTC. Translation: CASSLGQGNSYEQYF. J is TRBJ2-7 and V is TRBV11-2; TRBD1 is a possible D gene (6 bases). V lost 1 base and J 0 bases, leaving 10 bases between the germline ends. Per germline, CDR1 SGHAT and CDR2 FQNNGV. The CDR3 runs to 15 residues. Full variable domain (missing parts from reference TRBV11-2 and TRBJ2-7): EAGVAQSPRYKIIEKRQSVAFWCNPISGHATLYWYQQILGQGPKLLIQFQNNGVVDDSQLPKDRFSAERLKGVDSTLKIQPAKLEDSAVYLCASSLGQGNSYEQYFGPGTRLTVT.

The V gene is TRBV13, the J gene TRBJ1-2, with 7 bases lining up with TRBD1. Losses at the gene ends were 7 bases for V and 3 bases for J; bases not matched to a gene: 8. This CDR3 has 14 residues. Germline values: CDR1 PRHDT, CDR2 FYEKMQ (reference sequence). The CDR3 nucleotides read TGTGCCAGCACGTCCGGGACAGACTACTATGGCTACACCTTC. Translated, it gives CASTSGTDYYGYTF.

The CDR3: CASSLELQASYNEQFF. Here the CDR3 DNA reads TGTGCCAGCAGCTTAGAATTACAGGCCTCCTACAATGAGCAGTTCTTC. V gene TRBV13 combines with J gene TRBJ2-1; D might be TRBD1 (5 bases). Germline loops: CDR1 PRHDT, CDR2 FYEKMQ (reference sequence). V shed 1 base and J shed 0 bases, with 10 bases lying between them. This CDR3 contains 16 residues.

The genes are TRBV7-9 and TRBJ1-2, with a tentative D call TRBD1 (5 bases). CDR3 length: 14 amino acids. Deletions cut 1 base from V and 5 bases from J, with 11 bases between. Germline V gene sequence: CDR1 SEHNR, CDR2 FQNEAQ (reference sequence). This CDR3 reads CASSLVPGYYGYTF. CDR3 nucleotides: TGTGCCAGCAGCTTAGTTCCAGGGTATTATGGCTACACCTTC.

The V call is TRBV5-5, the J call TRBJ1-5, with 7 nucleotides matching TRBD1. J gave up 0 bases and V 4 bases, and 10 bases lay outside the gene matches. Germline V CDR1 and CDR2: SGHKS, YYEKEE (reference sequence). The CDR3 covers 17 residues. CDR3 sequence reads: CASSPGGTVYSNQPQHF. The CDR3 DNA follows: TGTGCCAGCAGCCCAGGGGGGACAGTTTATAGCAATCAGCCCCAGCATTTT.

The chain recombines TRBV14 with TRBJ1-4; tentatively, D is TRBD1 (5 bases). V was shortened by 1 base and J by 0 bases, with 21 bases between the two germline ends. This CDR3 is built from 20 residues. Per germline, CDR1 SGHDN and CDR2 FVKESK. The CDR3 is CASSQVNDFQGPATNEKLFF. CDR3 DNA: TGTGCCAGCAGCCAAGTCAACGACTTTCAGGGCCCCGCAACTAATGAAAAACTGTTTTTT.

Notes on this clone: The identical CDR3 is also encoded by other nucleotide sequences in the sample. The V call is TRBV15, the J call TRBJ2-3, with TRBD2 identical over 9 bases. CDR1 and CDR2 (germline): LNHNV, YYDKDF (reference sequence). This CDR3 contains 15 residues. V shed 1 base and J 1 base; nucleotides not matched to a gene: 0. This chain's CDR3 is CATSRGLAGTDTQYF. The DNA of the CDR3 is TGTGCCACCAGCAGAGGACTAGCGGGCACAGATACGCAGTATTTT.

The CDR3 region is CASTQRVTSTDTQYF. The CDR3 nucleotides are TGTGCCAGCACCCAGCGGGTGACTAGCACAGATACGCAGTATTTT. The chain has TRBV2 and TRBJ2-3; maybe TRBD2 (6 bases). Germline V gene data show CDR1 as SNHLY and CDR2 as FYNNEI. This CDR3 has 15 residues. Trimming took 7 bases from V and 0 from J, leaving 14 bases between them.

The chain is built from TRBV9 and TRBJ2-4; perhaps TRBD2 as D (6 bases). Germline V gene data show CDR1 as SGDLS and CDR2 as YYNGEE. V was clipped by 3 bases and J by 6 bases, with 16 bases between them. The CDR3 is 15 residues long. The CDR3 DNA reads as TGTGCCAGCAGCGACCGAGCGGGCAGCTCAAACATTCAGTACTTC. It is translated as CASSDRAGSSNIQYF.

The table lists this clone with a few counts. V usage is TRBV27 and J usage is TRBJ1-2; a possible D gene is TRBD1 (5 bases). Germline CDR1 is MNHEY and CDR2 is SMNVEV (reference sequence). Trimming cost V 5 bases and J 8 bases, with 15 bases left between them. CDR3 length equals 13 residues. The CDR3 is CASSPGTTGGYTF. In nucleotides, the CDR3 is TGTGCCAGCAGTCCCGGGACCACCGGGGGCTACACCTTC.

A single count supports this clone. This sequence joins TRBV29-1 and TRBJ1-2; TRBD1 matches 9 bases. The CDR3 extends over 12 amino acids. Germline V gene data show CDR1 as SQVTM and CDR2 as ANQGSEA. Trimming cost V 7 bases and J 7 bases; bases outside gene matches: 7. The CDR3 bases are TGCAGCGCGCAACAGGGGGCGAGTGGCTACACCTTC. It encodes CSAQQGASGYTF.

The chain links TRBV5-1 to TRBJ2-2; 7 bases are a match to TRBD2. CDR1 is SGHRS and CDR2 is YFSETQ in the germline V gene. This CDR3 comprises 16 residues. Trimming at V came to 1 base and at J to 3 bases, leaving 6 bases not matched to a gene. The CDR3 is CASSLSRESYTGELFF. CDR3 coding DNA: TGCGCCAGCAGCTTGTCGCGGGAGAGTTACACCGGGGAGCTGTTTTTT.

The V call is TRBV25-1, the J call TRBJ2-2; D unresolved. The V and J ends lost 6 bases and 6 bases respectively, with 5 bases between them. Germline assignment: CDR1 MGHDK and CDR2 SYGVNS. CDR3 length equals 11 residues. The CDR3 bases are TGTGCCAGCAGGGGCCCCGGGGAGCTGTTTTTT. Amino acids: CASRGPGELFF.

The CDR3 DNA reads TGCGCCAGCAGCCAAGCTCGGGGGAATGAGCAGTTCTTC. Its translation: CASSQARGNEQFF. V is TRBV4-1 and J is TRBJ2-1; maybe TRBD2 (6 bases). V lost 1 base and J lost 7, with 8 bases in between. The germline CDR1 and CDR2 sequences are MGHRA and YSYEKL. This CDR3 is built from 13 residues.

This clone was found a few times. V usage is TRBV1 and J usage is TRBJ2-1; the table's D call, TRBD2, has no DNA check behind it. TRBV1 counts as a pseudogene. The length of the CDR3 is 20 residues. CDR3 loop: CTSSQDVPASGGESYNEQFF. CDR3 bases: TGCACCAGCAGCCAAGATGTCCCGGCTAGCGGGGGCGAGTCGTACAATGAGCAGTTCTTC.

The chain combines TRBV5-6 with TRBJ2-1; possible D gene TRBD2, 5 bases. V was shortened by 4 bases and J by 0 bases, with 14 bases between the two germline ends. The germline gives CDR1 SGHDT, CDR2 YYEEEE. This CDR3 region has 16 residues. CDR3 coding DNA: TGTGCCAGCAGCCTGGGAGCGCCAAACTCCTACAATGAGCAGTTCTTC. Its protein is CASSLGAPNSYNEQFF.

The CDR3 region has the DNA TGTGCCAGCAGTGTGCCAGGGGGCACGAACACCGGGGAGCTGTTTTTT. Protein product: CASSVPGGTNTGELFF. V usage is TRBV5-4 and J usage is TRBJ2-2, with TRBD1 matching 8 bases. The ends lost 5 bases at V and 0 bases at J; junction bases unmatched: 6. CDR3 length equals 16 residues. Germline CDR1 SGHNT, CDR2 YYREEE (reference sequence).

This clone was seen a single time. This sequence joins TRBV2 and TRBJ2-3; 11 bases are a match to TRBD2. Germline assignment: CDR1 SNHLY and CDR2 FYNNEI. V was clipped by 6 bases and J by 2 bases; unmatched bases: 4. The CDR3 totals 15 residues. In DNA, the CDR3 is TGTGCCAGCAGAAGACTAGCGGGGATCACAGATACGCAGTATTTT. Translating gives CASRRLAGITDTQYF.

This CDR3 reads CASSLRPILDPGTGELFF. CDR3 bases: TGCGCCAGCAGCTTGCGACCCATCCTAGACCCGGGCACCGGGGAGCTGTTTTTT. The chain carries TRBV5-1 and TRBJ2-2; D is ambiguous. V gave up 1 base and J gave up 4 bases, with 20 bases separating them. The CDR3 extends over 18 amino acids. Germline values: CDR1 SGHRS, CDR2 YFSETQ.

The chain carries TRBV28 and TRBJ2-7; 14 nucleotides agree with TRBD2. The trim removed 5 bases at V and 4 bases at J, leaving 7 bases unmatched. CDR3 length: 16 amino acids. The germline V gene has CDR1 MDHEN and CDR2 SYDVKM. CDR3 DNA: TGTGCCAGCAGTAACACCGGGACTAGCGGGAGTTACGAGCAGTACTTC. This codes for CASSNTGTSGSYEQYF.

This clone was picked up one time. V and J are TRBV5-1 and TRBJ2-7; maybe TRBD1 (6 bases). This CDR3 has 12 amino acids. The germline V gene has CDR1 SGHRS and CDR2 YFSETQ. The V gene lost 4 bases and the J gene lost 4 bases, with 9 bases spanning the gap. CDR3 nucleotides: TGCGCCAGCAGCCCCGGACAGTACGAGCAGTACTTC. Its translation: CASSPGQYEQYF.

The V gene is TRBV7-9, the J gene TRBJ1-1; D is undetermined. Trimming stripped 3 bases from V and 4 bases from J, with 18 bases between. The germline V gene has CDR1 SEHNR and CDR2 FQNEAQ (reference sequence). The CDR3 has 16 residues. The CDR3 coding sequence is TGTGCCAGCAGCTTTTTAGGTGGAGGATCGACCACTGAAGCTTTCTTT. Protein: CASSFLGGGSTTEAFF.

The chain uses TRBV10-1 and TRBJ2-7; D uncertain. The CDR3 covers 14 residues. Germline loops: CDR1 WNHNN, CDR2 SYGVQD (reference sequence). Trimming took 1 base from V and 7 from J, leaving 14 bases between them. In DNA form, the CDR3 reads TGCGCCAGCAGTGAGTTAGCAACGGTTTCTGAGCAGTACTTC. This encodes CASSELATVSEQYF.

V and J are TRBV9 and TRBJ1-2, with 8 bases identical to TRBD1. The CDR3 extends over 14 amino acids. The V gene end was trimmed by 5 bases and the J gene end by 2 bases; junction bases not matched to a gene: 5. CDR1 is SGDLS and CDR2 is YYNGEE in the germline V gene. Written as DNA, the CDR3 is TGTGCCAGCAGAGGACAGGGCAGGAACTATGGCTACACCTTC. Protein: CASRGQGRNYGYTF.